In its sample, the clone carrying this T cell receptor beta chain was seen once. This sample was taken from a study of blood T cell repertoires in COVID-19. Overall study: From the United States, Italy and Spain came samples of acute and convalescent COVID-19.

As processed by the authors: Using reference gene primer amplification, nucleated cell counts were estimated. Libraries were prepared by immunoSEQ multiplex PCR; TCRdb keeps only in-frame clonotypes and omits some of them. The DNA gave D and trimming, while V, J and clone size come from that table. The sample holds some 200,000 clones, approximately 87% seen once. V lost 6 bases to trimming and J lost 5 bases, with 15 bases between them. Germline V gene data show CDR1 as SGDLS and CDR2 as YYNGEE. The CDR3 has 15 amino acids. The genes are TRBV9 and TRBJ1-6; D uncertain. The sample consisted of peripheral blood. This TCR was sampled from a woman between 70 and 85 years old with acute or convalescent COVID-19. CDR3 amino acids: CASNKGAANNSPLHF. The CDR3 nucleotides read TGTGCCAGCAACAAGGGAGCAGCTAATAATTCACCCCTCCACTTT.